What follows is one T cell receptor beta chain and its context. Produced via immunoSEQ multiplex PCR; TCRdb's table is partial and in-frame only. The table records about 120,000 clones, 90% to 95% of them present only once. The data originate from a study of T cell changes during pregnancy in multiple sclerosis. Trimming took 5 bases from V and 5 from J; bases not matched to a gene: 2. Looked up from germline, CDR1 is MNHNS and CDR2 is SASEGT. The length of the CDR3 is 12 residues. The chain uses TRBV6-1 and TRBJ2-5; TRBD2 agrees at 7 bases. Sequenced material: peripheral blood, taken before pregnancy. The origin of this receptor is a female donor with multiple sclerosis, enrolled in a pregnancy study. The CDR3 reads CASSWGGETQYF. The DNA of the CDR3 is TGTGCCAGCAGTTGGGGAGGGGAGACCCAGTACTTC.